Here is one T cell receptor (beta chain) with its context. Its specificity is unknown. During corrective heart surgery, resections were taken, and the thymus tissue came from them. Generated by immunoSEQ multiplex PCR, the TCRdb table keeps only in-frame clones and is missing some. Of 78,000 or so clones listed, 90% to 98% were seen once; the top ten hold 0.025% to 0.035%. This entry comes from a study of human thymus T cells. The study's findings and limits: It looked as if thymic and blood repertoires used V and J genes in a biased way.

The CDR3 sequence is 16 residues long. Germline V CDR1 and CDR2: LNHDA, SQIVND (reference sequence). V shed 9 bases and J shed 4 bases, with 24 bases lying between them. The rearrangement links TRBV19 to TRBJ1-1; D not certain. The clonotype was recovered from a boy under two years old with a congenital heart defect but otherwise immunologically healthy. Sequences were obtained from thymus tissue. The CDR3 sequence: CASQTAVRPQGTEAFF. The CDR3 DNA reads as TGTGCCAGCCAAACAGCGGTCCGGCCCCAAGGCACTGAAGCTTTCTTT.